A single sample is the source of the 9 T cell receptor beta chains below, sequenced in a study of T cell changes during pregnancy in multiple sclerosis. TCRdb keeps only in-frame clones here, not all; method: immunoSEQ multiplex PCR. The table has just under 100,000 clones, 85% to 95% seen once. The material sequenced was peripheral blood, taken after pregnancy. The receptors derive from a female donor with multiple sclerosis, enrolled in a pregnancy study.

The chain employs TRBV5-1 and TRBJ1-1, with a tentative D call TRBD1 (5 bases). CDR3 length equals 13 residues. V was pared by 5 bases and J by 4 bases, with 12 bases between. Germline-derived CDR1 and CDR2 are SGHRS and YFSETQ. The CDR3 spells CASRGEGLTEAFF. The CDR3 coding sequence is TGCGCCAGCAGGGGGGAGGGACTCACTGAAGCTTTCTTT.

The rearrangement joins TRBV27 to TRBJ2-7; TRBD1 agrees at 10 bases. Trimming removed 3 bases from V and 7 bases from J; junction bases left unmatched: 3. There are 13 residues in the CDR3. Germline CDR1 MNHEY, CDR2 SMNVEV (reference sequence). CDR3 sequence: CASSLTGGREQYF. The CDR3 DNA follows: TGTGCCAGCAGTTTGACAGGGGGCCGTGAGCAGTACTTC.

The rearrangement uses TRBV30 and TRBJ2-1; TRBD2 matches 10 bases. With 1 base clipped from V and 4 bases from J, the junction kept 7 bases outside the gene matches. Germline V gene lookup returns CDR1 GTSNPN and CDR2 SVGIG (reference sequence). The CDR3 is 16 amino acids. The CDR3 spells CAWSASMTSGYNEQFF. The CDR3 DNA sequence: TGTGCCTGGAGTGCCTCGATGACTAGCGGGTACAATGAGCAGTTCTTC. The entire variable domain, with the rest obtained from reference TRBV30 and TRBJ2-1, is as follows: SQTIHQWPATLVQPVGSPLSLECTVEGTSNPNLYWYRQAAGRGLQLLFYSVGIGQISSEVPQNLSASRPQDRQFILSSKKLLLSDSGFYLCAWSASMTSGYNEQFFGPGTRLTVL.

V gene TRBV7-2 combines with J gene TRBJ2-7; 12 nucleotides line up with TRBD2. Germline CDR1 reads SGHTA; CDR2 reads FQGNSA. There are 15 residues in the CDR3. With 2 bases clipped from V and 3 bases from J, the junction kept 2 bases outside the gene matches. This chain's CDR3 is CASSLQTSGSYEQYF. The CDR3 nucleotides are TGTGCCAGCAGCTTACAGACTAGCGGGAGCTACGAGCAGTACTTC. The whole variable domain, filled in from reference TRBV7-2 and TRBJ2-7, reads GAGVSQSPSNKVTEKGKDVELRCDPISGHTALYWYRQSLGQGLEFLIYFQGNSAPDKSGLPSDRFSAERTGGSVSTLTIQRTQQEDSAVYLCASSLQTSGSYEQYFGPGTRLTVT.

The V gene is TRBV5-8, the J gene TRBJ2-1; D might be TRBD1 (6 bases). This CDR3 is 16 amino acids long. From germline, CDR1 is SGHTS and CDR2 YDEGEE. Trimming stripped 3 bases from V and 0 bases from J, with 13 bases between. CDR3 nucleotides: TGTGCCAGCAGCTCGCCAGGGGTTTCCTCCTACAATGAGCAGTTCTTC. This codes for CASSSPGVSSYNEQFF.

The count of this clone is one. The chain couples TRBV7-9 to TRBJ1-1, with D possibly being TRBD1 (5 bases). Germline V gene lookup returns CDR1 SEHNR and CDR2 FQNEAQ (reference sequence). This CDR3 is built from 15 residues. The germline V and J ends were trimmed by 3 bases and 1 base, with 12 bases remaining between them. The CDR3: CASSLSSGSNTEAFF. CDR3 coding DNA: TGTGCCAGCAGCTTGAGTTCAGGGTCGAACACTGAAGCTTTCTTT.

CDR3 nucleotide sequence: TGTGCCAGCAGTTATGACTGGACGGGAGCAGTTAGGGAGCAGTACTTC. As protein: CASSYDWTGAVREQYF. The chain is built from TRBV6-5 and TRBJ2-7, with D perhaps matching TRBD2 (6 bases). CDR3 length equals 16 residues. Trimming left V 3 bases short and J 7 bases short, with 22 bases between. Germline CDR1 MNHEY, CDR2 SVGAGI.

A single count supports this clone. The chain is built from TRBV7-6 and TRBJ1-1; D not certain. V lost 2 bases to trimming and J lost 1 base, with 5 bases between them. This CDR3 is 13 amino acids long. Germline V gives CDR1 SGHVS, CDR2 FNYEAQ. Written as DNA, the CDR3 is TGTGCCAGCAGCTTACGGGGGAACACTGAAGCTTTCTTT. Encoded protein: CASSLRGNTEAFF.

The gene calls are TRBV30 and TRBJ2-2, with D hard to call. The CDR3 is 12 amino acids. Germline V CDR1 and CDR2: GTSNPN, SVGIG (reference sequence). The V end was cut by 2 bases, the J end by 6 bases, with 7 bases between. The CDR3 DNA reads TGTGCCTGGAGTCCGTGGCCCGGGGAGCTGTTTTTT. As protein: CAWSPWPGELFF. Drawing the rest from reference TRBV30 and TRBJ2-2, the complete variable domain is SQTIHQWPATLVQPVGSPLSLECTVEGTSNPNLYWYRQAAGRGLQLLFYSVGIGQISSEVPQNLSASRPQDRQFILSSKKLLLSDSGFYLCAWSPWPGELFFGEGSRLTVL.